The present T cell receptor (beta chain) was sequenced within a study of a mutant IDH1 vaccine in newly diagnosed glioma. On the study more broadly: Vaccinations, eight in total, occurred in weeks 1, 3, 5, 7, 11, 15, 19, 23. Averaging approximately 40 years of age, treated patients were about 62% male and 37.5% female.

This clone was picked up one time. Its target is not known. General study findings and limits: Pseudoprogression appeared unlinked to shifts in leading peripheral T cell clonotypes. Vaccination elicited immune responses in approximately 92% of patients.

Time point noted: week 5, during vaccination. What each vaccine dose contained was 300 ug of mutant IDH1 20-mer peptide, accompanied by topical imiquimod. Looked up from germline, CDR1 is LNHNV and CDR2 is YYDKDF (reference sequence). The CDR3 runs to 13 residues. V was pared by 0 bases and J by 11 bases, with 8 bases between. TCRdb's copy holds only in-frame clones and misses some; the assay was immunoSEQ multiplex PCR. The sample has some 37,000 clones; about 84% are singletons. The chain uses TRBV15 and TRBJ1-6, with unresolved D. The TCR comes from a man between 40 and 49 years old with glioma. The sample consisted of PBMCs, taken from a glioma patient whose treatment included an IDH1 peptide vaccine. CDR3 nucleotides: TGTGCCACCAGCAGAGATTTGTCGGCACCCCTCCACTTT. Amino acids: CATSRDLSAPLHF.